This TCR beta chain was identified in a study of shared clonotypes between healthy human individuals. Findings and limits, study-wide: Richness estimates generally favored naive over memory subsets.

Turning to this clone: Its antigen remains unidentified.

The deep-level immunoSEQ assay was used. TCRdb keeps only in-frame clones here, not all; method: immunoSEQ multiplex PCR. The sample lists some 1.5 million clones; around 97% were seen once. The V and J ends lost 0 bases and 3 bases respectively, with 10 bases between them. The CDR3 sequence is 14 residues long. Per germline, CDR1 SGHTS and CDR2 YDEGEE. The clonotype comes from a young man in good health. Sequenced material: naive CD4+ T cells sorted from blood. Regarding subset: CD45RA+ positively selected. The rearrangement uses TRBV5-8 and TRBJ2-7; D is unclear. Written as DNA, the CDR3 is TGTGCCAGCAGCTTGGGCCAGATCTTCTACGAGCAGTACTTC. This encodes CASSLGQIFYEQYF.